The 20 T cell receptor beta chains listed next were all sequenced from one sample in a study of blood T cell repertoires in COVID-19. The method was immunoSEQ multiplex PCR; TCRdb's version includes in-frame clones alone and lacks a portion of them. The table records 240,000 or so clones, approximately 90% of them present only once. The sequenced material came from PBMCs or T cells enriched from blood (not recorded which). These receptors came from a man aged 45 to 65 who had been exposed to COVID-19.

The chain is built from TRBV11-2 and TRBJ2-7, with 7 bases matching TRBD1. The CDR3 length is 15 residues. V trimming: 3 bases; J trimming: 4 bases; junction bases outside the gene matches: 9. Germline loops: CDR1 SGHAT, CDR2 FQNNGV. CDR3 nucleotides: TGTGCCAGCAGCTTTTCGACAGGGCCACTGTACGAGCAGTACTTC. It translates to CASSFSTGPLYEQYF. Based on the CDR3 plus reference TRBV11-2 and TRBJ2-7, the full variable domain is EAGVAQSPRYKIIEKRQSVAFWCNPISGHATLYWYQQILGQGPKLLIQFQNNGVVDDSQLPKDRFSAERLKGVDSTLKIQPAKLEDSAVYLCASSFSTGPLYEQYFGPGTRLTVT.

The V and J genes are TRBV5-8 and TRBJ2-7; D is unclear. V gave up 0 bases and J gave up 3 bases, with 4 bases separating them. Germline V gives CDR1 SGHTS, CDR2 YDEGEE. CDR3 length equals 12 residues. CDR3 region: CASSLGDYEQYV. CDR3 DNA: TGTGCCAGCAGCTTGGGCGACTACGAGCAGTACGTC.

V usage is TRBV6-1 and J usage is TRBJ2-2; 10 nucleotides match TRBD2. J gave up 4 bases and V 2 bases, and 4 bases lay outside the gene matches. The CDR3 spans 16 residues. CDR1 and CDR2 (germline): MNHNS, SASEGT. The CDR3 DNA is TGTGCCAGCAGTGAATCGAGCGGGGGGGTCACCGGGGAGCTGTTTTTT. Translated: CASSESSGGVTGELFF.

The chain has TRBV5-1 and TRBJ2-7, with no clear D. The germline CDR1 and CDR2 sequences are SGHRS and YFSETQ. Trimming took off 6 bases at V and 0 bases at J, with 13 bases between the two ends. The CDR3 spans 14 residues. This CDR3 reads CASKIASGSYEQYV. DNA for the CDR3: TGCGCCAGCAAGATAGCCAGTGGCTCCTACGAGCAGTACGTC.

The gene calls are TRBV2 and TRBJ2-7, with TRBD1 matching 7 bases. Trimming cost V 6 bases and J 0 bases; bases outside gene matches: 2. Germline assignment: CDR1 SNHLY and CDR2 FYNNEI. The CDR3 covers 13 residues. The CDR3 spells CASRGDSSYEQYF. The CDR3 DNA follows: TGTGCCAGCAGGGGGGACAGCTCCTACGAGCAGTACTTC.

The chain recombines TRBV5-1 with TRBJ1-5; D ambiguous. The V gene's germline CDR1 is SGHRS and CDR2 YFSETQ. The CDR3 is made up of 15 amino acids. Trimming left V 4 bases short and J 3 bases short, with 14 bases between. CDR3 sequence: CASSNGLGPNQPQHF. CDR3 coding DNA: TGCGCCAGCAGCAACGGTCTTGGTCCCAATCAGCCCCAGCATTTT.

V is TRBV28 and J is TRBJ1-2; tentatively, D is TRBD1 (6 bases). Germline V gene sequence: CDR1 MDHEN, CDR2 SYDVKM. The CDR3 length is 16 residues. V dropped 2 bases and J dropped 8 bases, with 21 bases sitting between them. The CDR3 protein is CASSLGGALPYRGYTF. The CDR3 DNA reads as TGTGCCAGCAGTTTAGGGGGGGCGTTGCCATATCGGGGCTACACCTTC.

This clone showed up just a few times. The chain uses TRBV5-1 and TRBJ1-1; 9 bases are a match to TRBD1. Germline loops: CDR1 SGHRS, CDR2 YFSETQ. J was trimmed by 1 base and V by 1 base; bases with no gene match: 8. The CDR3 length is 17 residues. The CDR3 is CASSLTRTGQGNTEAFF. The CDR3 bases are TGCGCCAGCAGCTTGACCCGGACGGGACAGGGGAACACTGAAGCTTTCTTT.

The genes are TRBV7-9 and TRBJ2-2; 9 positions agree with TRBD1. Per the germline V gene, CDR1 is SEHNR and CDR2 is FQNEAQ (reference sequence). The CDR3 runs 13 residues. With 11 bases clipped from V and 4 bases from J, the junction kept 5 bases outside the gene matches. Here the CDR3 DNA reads TGTGCCGGTTCGACAGGGGGCACCGGGGAGCTGTTTTTT. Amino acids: CAGSTGGTGELFF.

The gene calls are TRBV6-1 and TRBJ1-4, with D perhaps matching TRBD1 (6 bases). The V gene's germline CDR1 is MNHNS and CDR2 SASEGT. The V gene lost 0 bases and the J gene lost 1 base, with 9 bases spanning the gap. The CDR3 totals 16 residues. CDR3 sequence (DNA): TGTGCCAGCAGTGAAGCCAGGGGTATAACTAATGAAAAACTGTTTTTT. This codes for CASSEARGITNEKLFF.

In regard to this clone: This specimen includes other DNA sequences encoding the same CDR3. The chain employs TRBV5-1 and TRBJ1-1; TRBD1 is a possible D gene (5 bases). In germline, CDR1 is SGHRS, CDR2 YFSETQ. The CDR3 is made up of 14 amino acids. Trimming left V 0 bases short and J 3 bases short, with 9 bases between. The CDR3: CASSLVQGDTEAFF. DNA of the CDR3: TGCGCCAGCAGCTTGGTACAAGGGGACACTGAAGCTTTCTTT.

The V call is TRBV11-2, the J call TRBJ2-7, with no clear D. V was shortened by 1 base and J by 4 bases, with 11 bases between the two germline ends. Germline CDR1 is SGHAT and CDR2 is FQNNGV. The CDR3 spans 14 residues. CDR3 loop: CASSLGGPYYEQYV. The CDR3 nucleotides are TGTGCCAGCAGCTTAGGTGGCCCATATTACGAGCAGTACGTC.

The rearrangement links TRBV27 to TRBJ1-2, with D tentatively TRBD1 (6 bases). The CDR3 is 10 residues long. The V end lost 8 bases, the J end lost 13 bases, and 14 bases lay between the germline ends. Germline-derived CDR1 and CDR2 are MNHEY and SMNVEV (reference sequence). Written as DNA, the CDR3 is TGTGCCAGCGGCGAGGGGGTCGGCACCTTC. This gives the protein CASGEGVGTF.

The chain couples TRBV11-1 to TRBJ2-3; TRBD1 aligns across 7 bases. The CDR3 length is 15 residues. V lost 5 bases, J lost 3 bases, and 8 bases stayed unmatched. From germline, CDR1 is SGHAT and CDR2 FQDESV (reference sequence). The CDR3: CASSQDRSRTDTQYF. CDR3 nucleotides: TGTGCCAGCAGCCAGGACAGGTCCAGAACAGATACGCAGTATTTT. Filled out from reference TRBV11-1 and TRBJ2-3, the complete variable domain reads EAEVAQSPRYKITEKSQAVAFWCDPISGHATLYWYRQILGQGPELLVQFQDESVVDDSQLPKDRFSAERLKGVDSTLKIQPAELGDSAMYLCASSQDRSRTDTQYFGPGTRLTVL.

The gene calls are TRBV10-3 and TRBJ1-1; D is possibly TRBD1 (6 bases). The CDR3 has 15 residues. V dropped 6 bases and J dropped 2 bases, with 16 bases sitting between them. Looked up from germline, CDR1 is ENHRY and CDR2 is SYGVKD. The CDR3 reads CAIRKGQKSNTEAFF. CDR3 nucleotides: TGTGCCATCAGAAAGGGACAAAAAAGCAACACTGAAGCTTTCTTT.

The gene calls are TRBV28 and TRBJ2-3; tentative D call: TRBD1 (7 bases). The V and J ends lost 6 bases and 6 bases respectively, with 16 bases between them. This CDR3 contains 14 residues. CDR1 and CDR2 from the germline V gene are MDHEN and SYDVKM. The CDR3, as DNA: TGTGCCAGCAGCCCCAGGGGGACTTACGATACGCAGTATTTT. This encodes CASSPRGTYDTQYF.

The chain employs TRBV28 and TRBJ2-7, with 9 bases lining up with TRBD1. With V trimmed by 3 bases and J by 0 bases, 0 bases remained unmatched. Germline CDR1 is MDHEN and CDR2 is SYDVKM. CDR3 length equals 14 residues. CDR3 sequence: CASSLTGGSYEQYV. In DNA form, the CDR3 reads TGTGCCAGCAGTTTGACAGGGGGCTCCTACGAGCAGTACGTC.

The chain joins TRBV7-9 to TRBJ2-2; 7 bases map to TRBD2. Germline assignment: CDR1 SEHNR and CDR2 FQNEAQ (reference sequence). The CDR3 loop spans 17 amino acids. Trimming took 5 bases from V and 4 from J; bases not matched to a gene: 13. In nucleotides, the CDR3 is TGTGCCAGCAGCCTAATAGCGGGCTCGGCCGCCACCGGGGAGCTGTTTTTT. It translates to CASSLIAGSAATGELFF.

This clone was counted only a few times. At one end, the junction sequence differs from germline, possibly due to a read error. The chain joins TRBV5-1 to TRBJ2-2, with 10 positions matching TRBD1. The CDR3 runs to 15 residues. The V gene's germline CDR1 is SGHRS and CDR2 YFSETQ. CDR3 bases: TGCGCCAGCAGCCGGGGACAGGGGAACCCCGGGGAGCTGTTTTTT. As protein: CASSRGQGNPGELFF. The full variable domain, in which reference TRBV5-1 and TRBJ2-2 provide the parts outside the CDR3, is KAGVTQTPRYLIKTRGQQVTLSCSPISGHRSVSWYQQTPGQGLQFLFEYFSETQRNKGNFPGRFSGRQFSNSRSEMNVSTLELGDSALYLCASSRGQGNPGELFFGEGSRLTVL.

This CDR3 is CASSSTRQRNTEAFF. The CDR3 region has the DNA TGTGCCAGCAGTTCTACTCGACAGAGGAACACTGAAGCTTTCTTT. The chain links TRBV2 to TRBJ1-1; D perhaps matches TRBD1 (5 bases). V was shortened by 5 bases and J by 1 base, with 14 bases between the two germline ends. The V gene's germline CDR1 is SNHLY and CDR2 FYNNEI. The CDR3 spans 15 residues.